This note documents a single TCR beta chain sequence. These data originate in a study of blood T cell repertoires in COVID-19. Study-level background: From the United States, Italy and Spain came samples of acute and convalescent COVID-19.

The CDR3 contains 14 residues. The V and J ends lost 6 bases and 0 bases respectively, with 11 bases between them. Germline V gene lookup returns CDR1 LNHDA and CDR2 SQIVND (reference sequence). The assay was immunoSEQ multiplex PCR, and TCRdb's table has in-frame clones only and misses some. The data show 40,000 to 65,000 clones, 65% to 85% seen once. The specimen sequenced was peripheral blood. The V gene is TRBV19, the J gene TRBJ1-2; D is ambiguous. The TCR was taken from a human donor with active or convalescent COVID-19. The donor label of this sample is uncertain. CDR3 loop: CASSQSTPNYGYTF. The CDR3 region has the DNA TGTGCCAGTAGCCAGTCGACACCTAACTATGGCTACACCTTC. The whole variable domain, remainder taken from reference TRBV19 and TRBJ1-2, is DGGITQSPKYLFRKEGQNVTLSCEQNLNHDAMYWYRQDPGQGLRLIYYSQIVNDFQKGDIAEGYSVSREKKESFPLTVTSAQKNPTAFYLCASSQSTPNYGYTFGSGTRLTVV.